These 5 T cell receptor beta chains were sequenced from one sample in a study of shared clonotypes between healthy human individuals (dated by TCRdb to about 2020). Library preparation was by the immunoSEQ multiplex PCR assay. The table was pulled from immuneACCESS by TCRdb, which kept in-frame rearrangements only. Such tables lose some clones; where checked, under half of the loss comes from unresolved V genes, and the rest has no known cause. Counted in this sample were about 470,000 clones; roughly three quarters of them appeared once. In total, the top ten clones hold less than 15% of the sample. Input material: PBMCs. These receptor sequences come from a woman in her 40s in good health. Some clones in this sample may be carry-over from other donors' samples.

This clone came up once. The chain links TRBV18 to TRBJ2-2; 7 bases agree with TRBD1. There are 14 residues in the CDR3. V trimming: 4 bases; J trimming: 5 bases; junction bases outside the gene matches: 4. CDR1 and CDR2 from the germline V gene are KGHSH and LQKENI. Here the CDR3 DNA reads TGTGCCAGCTCACGGGACAGACTAACCGGGGAGCTGTTTTTT. It is translated as CASSRDRLTGELFF.

V and J are TRBV19 and TRBJ1-4; TRBD1 aligns across 8 bases. Germline CDR1 is LNHDA and CDR2 is SQIVND (reference sequence). The CDR3 is 14 residues long. V lost 3 bases and J lost 7; bases outside the gene matches: 4. The CDR3 sequence: CASSMRTGSEKLFF. DNA of the CDR3: TGTGCCAGTAGTATGAGGACAGGGTCTGAAAAACTGTTTTTT.

As regards this clone: The same CDR3 is also encoded by other DNA sequences in this sample. The chain has TRBV28 and TRBJ1-5; 7 bases fit TRBD1. Trimming at V came to 1 base and at J to 2 bases, leaving 5 bases not matched to a gene. This CDR3 is 16 amino acids long. CDR1 is MDHEN and CDR2 is SYDVKM in the germline V gene. CDR3 sequence reads: CASSLSGGSGNQPQHF. For the CDR3, the DNA is TGTGCCAGCAGTTTATCAGGGGGGAGTGGCAATCAGCCCCAGCATTTT.

This rearrangement joins TRBV5-4 to TRBJ1-2; maybe TRBD1 (6 bases). The length of the CDR3 is 15 residues. V dropped 0 bases and J dropped 6 bases, with 15 bases sitting between them. Germline loops: CDR1 SGHNT, CDR2 YYREEE (reference sequence). CDR3 loop: CASSLGVTGSDGYTF. The DNA of the CDR3 is TGTGCCAGCAGCTTGGGGGTTACAGGGTCGGATGGCTACACCTTC.

This chain uses TRBV11-2 with TRBJ2-2, with TRBD2 matching over 9 bases. CDR1 is SGHAT and CDR2 is FQNNGV in the germline V gene. V lost 5 bases to trimming and J lost 4 bases; unmatched junction nucleotides: 2. CDR3 length equals 14 residues. CDR3: CASSRSGGTGELFF. The CDR3 DNA reads as TGTGCCAGCAGCCGTAGCGGGGGCACCGGGGAGCTGTTTTTT.